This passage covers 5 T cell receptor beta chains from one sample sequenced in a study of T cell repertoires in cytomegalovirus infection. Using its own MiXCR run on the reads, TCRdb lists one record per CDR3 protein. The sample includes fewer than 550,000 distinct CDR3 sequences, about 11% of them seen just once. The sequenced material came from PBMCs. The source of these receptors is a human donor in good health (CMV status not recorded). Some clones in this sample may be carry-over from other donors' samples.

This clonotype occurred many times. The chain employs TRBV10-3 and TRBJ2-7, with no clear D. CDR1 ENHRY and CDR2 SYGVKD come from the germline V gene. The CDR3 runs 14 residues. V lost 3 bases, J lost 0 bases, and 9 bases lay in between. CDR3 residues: CAISDKGPSYEQYF. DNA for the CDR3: TGTGCCATCAGTGATAAGGGCCCCTCCTACGAGCAGTACTTC.

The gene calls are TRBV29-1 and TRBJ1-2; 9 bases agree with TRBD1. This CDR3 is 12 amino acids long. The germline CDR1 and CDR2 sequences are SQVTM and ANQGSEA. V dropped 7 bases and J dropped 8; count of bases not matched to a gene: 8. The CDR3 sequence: CSARGQGQGYTF. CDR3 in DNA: TGCAGCGCTAGGGGACAGGGTCAAGGCTACACCTTC.

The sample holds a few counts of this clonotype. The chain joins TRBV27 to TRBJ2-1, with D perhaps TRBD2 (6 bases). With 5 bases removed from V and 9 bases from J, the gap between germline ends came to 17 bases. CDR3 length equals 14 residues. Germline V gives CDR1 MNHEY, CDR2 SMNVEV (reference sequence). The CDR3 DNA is TGTGCCAGCAGTCAGCCCGGGGGTAGGGTTGAGCAGTTCTTC. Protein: CASSQPGGRVEQFF.

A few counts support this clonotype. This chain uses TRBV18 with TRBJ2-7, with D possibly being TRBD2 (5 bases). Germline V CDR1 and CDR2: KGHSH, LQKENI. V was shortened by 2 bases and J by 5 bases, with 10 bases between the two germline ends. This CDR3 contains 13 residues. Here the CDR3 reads CASSPVLDHEQYF. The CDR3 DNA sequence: TGTGCCAGCTCACCAGTACTAGACCACGAGCAGTACTTC.

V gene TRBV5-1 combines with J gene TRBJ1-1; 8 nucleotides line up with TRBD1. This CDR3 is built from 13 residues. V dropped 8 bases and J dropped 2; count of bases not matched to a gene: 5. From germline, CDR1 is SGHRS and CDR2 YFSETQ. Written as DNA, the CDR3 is TGCGCCAGTTGGGGGACAGGAAACACTGAAGCTTTCTTT. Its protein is CASWGTGNTEAFF.